One sample yielded the 3 T cell receptor beta chains listed below, sequenced in a study of T cell responses to AZD1222 COVID-19 vaccine. Clones were sequenced by immunoSEQ multiplex PCR, and TCRdb holds only the in-frame ones, with some missing. The sample lists over 150,000 clones; roughly 92% were seen once. The source was peripheral blood, collected 28 days after the second AZD1222 dose. The receptors originated from an adult who received the AZD1222 COVID-19 vaccine.

The chain carries TRBV30 and TRBJ1-5; D may be TRBD1 (5 bases). Germline V gives CDR1 GTSNPN, CDR2 SVGIG (reference sequence). CDR3 length: 15 residues. Between the trimmed V and J ends, which lost 1 base and 3 bases, there was a span of 13 bases. CDR3 sequence: CAWSGLGGTNQPQHF. DNA of the CDR3: TGTGCCTGGAGTGGTCTGGGGGGAACCAATCAGCCCCAGCATTTT.

The V call is TRBV10-3, the J call TRBJ1-1; D possibly corresponds to TRBD1 (5 bases). CDR3 length: 13 amino acids. CDR1 and CDR2 from the germline V gene are ENHRY and SYGVKD. Trimming shortened V by 7 bases and J by 1 base, and 10 bases separated the two germline ends. CDR3 nucleotide sequence: TGTGCCATCACGGACATTTCGAACACTGAAGCTTTCTTT. The encoded protein is CAITDISNTEAFF.

This clone appeared a single time. The chain combines TRBV11-3 with TRBJ2-3; no definite D call. Germline lookup yields CDR1 SGHNT and CDR2 YENEEA. Trimming took 5 bases from V and 5 from J, leaving 5 bases between them. The CDR3 sequence is 11 residues long. CDR3: CASSRRDTQYF. The DNA for the CDR3 is TGTGCCAGCAGCCGAAGAGATACGCAGTATTTT.